This T cell receptor beta chain was recorded in a study of shared clonotypes between healthy human individuals. General observations from the study: Against clonotypes common to all four donors, non-shared ones had lower generation probabilities. Naive subsets usually exceeded memory subsets in estimated richness.

Deep was the level used in running the assay. TCRdb keeps only in-frame clones here, not all; method: immunoSEQ multiplex PCR. The sample records over a million clones, around four fifths being singletons. The CDR3 extends over 17 amino acids. Notes on this clone: The antigen is unknown.

The chain has TRBV21-1 and TRBJ2-2; the table calls TRBD1, which could not be checked here. TRBV21-1 is tagged as a pseudogene. The sequence was obtained from a man younger than 35 in good health. Material: memory CD4+ T cells sorted from blood. This sample's subset: CD45RA-negative fraction. In DNA, the CDR3 is TGTGCCAGCAGCAAAGCACAGGGGGAGATTTGCGCCGGGGAGCTGTTTTTT. Its translation: CASSKAQGEICAGELFF.